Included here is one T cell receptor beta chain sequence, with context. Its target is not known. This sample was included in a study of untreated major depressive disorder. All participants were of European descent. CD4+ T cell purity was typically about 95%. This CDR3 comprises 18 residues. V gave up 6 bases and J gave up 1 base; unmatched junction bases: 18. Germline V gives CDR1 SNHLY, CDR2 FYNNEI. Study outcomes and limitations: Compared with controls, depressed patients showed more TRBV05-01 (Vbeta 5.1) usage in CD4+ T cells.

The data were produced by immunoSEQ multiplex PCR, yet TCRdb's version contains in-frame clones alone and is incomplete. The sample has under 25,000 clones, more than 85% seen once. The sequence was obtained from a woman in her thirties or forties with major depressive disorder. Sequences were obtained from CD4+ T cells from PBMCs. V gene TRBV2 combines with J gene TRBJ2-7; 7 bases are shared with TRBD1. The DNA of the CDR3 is TGTGCCAGCAGGGGCCCCCCTGGACAGGCAAGTAGGTCCTACGAGCAGTACTTC. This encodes CASRGPPGQASRSYEQYF.